The 2 T cell receptor beta chains below were found in one sample sequenced in a study of cytomegalovirus exposure and HLA in healthy donors. PCR involved 60 Vbeta and 13 Jbeta primers. Repertoires were generated with immunoSEQ multiplex PCR, while TCRdb's copy carries only in-frame clones and drops some. The repertoire holds roughly 130,000 clones, with 80% as singletons. Sequencing was carried out using PBMCs. The receptors come from a male donor in good health and CMV-seronegative.

This chain joins TRBV7-9 and TRBJ1-5; D perhaps matches TRBD1 (6 bases). Looked up from germline, CDR1 is SEHNR and CDR2 is FQNEAQ (reference sequence). The V end was cut by 5 bases, the J end by 6 bases, with 11 bases between. The CDR3 totals 13 residues. CDR3 residues: CASSPEGVQPQHF. Written as DNA, the CDR3 is TGTGCCAGCAGCCCCGAGGGGGTTCAGCCCCAGCATTTT. The full variable domain, in which reference TRBV7-9 and TRBJ1-5 provide the parts outside the CDR3, is DTGVSQNPRHKITKRGQNVTFRCDPISEHNRLYWYRQTLGQGPEFLTYFQNEAQLEKSRLLSDRFSAERPKGSFSTLEIQRTEQGDSAMYLCASSPEGVQPQHFGDGTRLSIL.

The chain joins TRBV18 to TRBJ1-5, with TRBD1 identical over 7 bases. With V trimmed by 6 bases and J by 0 bases, 5 bases remained unmatched. The CDR3 is made up of 15 amino acids. Looked up from germline, CDR1 is KGHSH and CDR2 is LQKENI. The DNA for the CDR3 is TGTGCCAGCTCGGGACAGTCCGATAGCAATCAGCCCCAGCATTTT. Translation gives CASSGQSDSNQPQHF.